These 11 T cell receptor beta chains originate from one sample sequenced in a study of cytomegalovirus exposure and HLA in healthy donors. 60 Vbeta and 13 Jbeta primers were used in PCR. Data came from immunoSEQ multiplex PCR; TCRdb stores just in-frame clones and leaves some out. The sample lists approximately 97,000 clones; approximately 87% were seen once. The sequenced material came from PBMCs. The receptors come from a middle-aged man in good health and CMV-seronegative.

This chain connects TRBV29-1 to TRBJ2-3; 7 bases line up with TRBD1. V shed 7 bases, J shed 3 bases, and the junction held 7 bases outside the gene matches. This CDR3 contains 13 residues. CDR1 SQVTM and CDR2 ANQGSEA come from the germline V gene. The CDR3 protein is CSGTGDNTDTQYF. CDR3 DNA: TGCAGCGGGACAGGAGATAATACAGATACGCAGTATTTT.

The chain combines TRBV5-5 with TRBJ2-3, with TRBD1 matching 8 bases. The CDR3 has 14 amino acids. Germline CDR1 is SGHKS and CDR2 is YYEKEE (reference sequence). Trimming at V came to 8 bases and at J to 2 bases, leaving 7 bases not matched to a gene. CDR3: CASGQGANTDTQYF. In DNA, the CDR3 is TGTGCCAGTGGGCAGGGGGCGAACACAGATACGCAGTATTTT.

The chain is built from TRBV23-1 and TRBJ1-2; weak D call: TRBD1 (5 bases). TRBV23-1 is placed among ORFs of uncertain function. Trimming pared 11 bases from V and 0 bases from J, leaving 22 bases between. CDR3 size: 16 residues. CDR3 loop: CAASQRGKPTNYGYTF. The DNA of the CDR3 is TGCGCCGCAAGTCAAAGGGGCAAACCGACTAACTATGGCTACACCTTC.

The chain is built from TRBV7-2 and TRBJ1-6, with a tentative D call TRBD1 (6 bases). Germline lookup yields CDR1 SGHTA and CDR2 FQGNSA. This CDR3 comprises 16 residues. Trimming removed 1 base from V and 2 bases from J, with 9 bases in between. The CDR3 coding sequence is TGTGCCAGCAGCTTAGTTGCAGGGGCCTATAATTCACCCCTCCACTTT. Translated, it gives CASSLVAGAYNSPLHF.

The chain uses TRBV5-6 and TRBJ1-1, with TRBD1 matching 7 bases. Losses at the gene ends were 0 bases for V and 4 bases for J; bases not matched to a gene: 12. Germline CDR1 is SGHDT and CDR2 is YYEEEE. The CDR3 runs to 17 residues. CDR3 in DNA: TGTGCCAGCAGCTTGGTCGGAGGGGGCGCGACGAGCACTGAAGCTTTCTTT. This translates into CASSLVGGGATSTEAFF. The full variable domain, rest sourced from reference TRBV5-6 and TRBJ1-1, is DAGVTQSPTHLIKTRGQQVTLRCSPKSGHDTVSWYQQALGQGPQFIFQYYEEEERQRGNFPDRFSGHQFPNYSSELNVNALLLGDSALYLCASSLVGGGATSTEAFFGQGTRLTVV.

This chain joins TRBV15 and TRBJ2-1, with TRBD2 identical over 7 bases. The CDR3 length is 15 residues. V shed 8 bases and J 6 bases; nucleotides not matched to a gene: 13. From germline, CDR1 is LNHNV and CDR2 YYDKDF (reference sequence). The CDR3 region has the DNA TGTGCCACCGCGGGGGTTCTACTAGGCTTCAATGAGCAGTTCTTC. This sequence encodes CATAGVLLGFNEQFF.

This chain joins TRBV21-1 and TRBJ1-1; the D call TRBD1 from the table was never checked on the DNA. TRBV21-1 is a documented pseudogene. The CDR3 is made up of 15 amino acids. Written as DNA, the CDR3 is TGTGCCAGCAGCAAAGGAGGGGGAATAAACACTGAAGCTTTCTTT. It is translated as CASSKGGGINTEAFF.

This chain connects TRBV19 to TRBJ1-6, with a weak D call TRBD1 (6 bases). This CDR3 has 16 amino acids. Looked up from germline, CDR1 is LNHDA and CDR2 is SQIVND (reference sequence). Trimming left V 2 bases short and J 6 bases short, with 14 bases between. The CDR3 here is CASSINGGPANSPLHF. The CDR3 nucleotides are TGTGCCAGTAGTATAAACGGGGGGCCGGCTAATTCACCCCTCCACTTT. Full variable domain (remainder filled in from reference TRBV19 and TRBJ1-6): DGGITQSPKYLFRKEGQNVTLSCEQNLNHDAMYWYRQDPGQGLRLIYYSQIVNDFQKGDIAEGYSVSREKKESFPLTVTSAQKNPTAFYLCASSINGGPANSPLHFGNGTRLTVT.

The V call is TRBV5-1, the J call TRBJ1-5, with 10 nucleotides matching TRBD1. V lost 3 bases, J lost 7 bases, and 10 bases stayed unmatched. Germline CDR1 reads SGHRS; CDR2 reads YFSETQ. The CDR3 spans 16 residues. The CDR3 DNA reads as TGCGCCAGCAGCTCGGGGACAGGGGAATCGGGGCAGCCCCAGCATTTT. This encodes CASSSGTGESGQPQHF.

The genes are TRBV9 and TRBJ1-4, with D possibly TRBD1 on 6 matching bases. V lost 1 base to trimming and J lost 5 bases, with 9 bases between them. CDR3 length: 14 residues. Germline V gene data show CDR1 as SGDLS and CDR2 as YYNGEE. The CDR3 region is CASSVRQENEKLFF. CDR3 nucleotide sequence: TGTGCCAGCAGCGTACGACAGGAAAATGAAAAACTGTTTTTT. The full variable domain, rest sourced from reference TRBV9 and TRBJ1-4, is DSGVTQTPKHLITATGQRVTLRCSPRSGDLSVYWYQQSLDQGLQFLIQYYNGEERAKGNILERFSAQQFPDLHSELNLSSLELGDSALYFCASSVRQENEKLFFGSGTQLSVL.

The rearrangement uses TRBV5-4 and TRBJ1-1, with TRBD1 as a possible D gene (5 bases). V lost 0 bases to trimming and J lost 6 bases, with 21 bases between them. Per germline, CDR1 SGHNT and CDR2 YYREEE (reference sequence). The CDR3 spans 17 residues. The CDR3 protein is CASSLGGSGGMYSEAFF. CDR3 nucleotide sequence: TGTGCCAGCAGCTTGGGGGGGAGCGGGGGGATGTACTCTGAAGCTTTCTTT.